This T cell receptor (beta chain) emerged from a study of identical twins. Study outcomes and limitations: The abundant beta clonotypes from cord blood had fewer insertions, and memory repertoires had none of this.

The CDR3 consists of 16 residues. V lost 5 bases, J lost 2 bases, and 16 bases lay in between. This clonotype occurred many times. The antigen is not known. TCRdb used MiXCR to reprocess the 5' RACE reads, holding one entry per CDR3 protein. The repertoire has 500,000 or so distinct CDR3 sequences, 12% to 15% of them found once; the top ten carry more than 0.5%. These records were also assigned to another study, of yellow fever vaccine responses in identical twins.

The clonotype comes from a woman aged 18-35 years in good health. Sequenced sample: CD4+ T cells sorted from blood. This chain links TRBV12-3 or TRBV12-4 with TRBJ1-5, with D maybe TRBD1 (5 bases). Here the CDR3 reads CASSPSAAGRNQPQHF. In nucleotides, the CDR3 is TGTGCCAGCAGTCCCTCAGCCGCAGGGCGCAATCAGCCCCAGCATTTT.